What follows describes a single TCR beta chain. Original analysis: Estimates of nucleated cell counts were drawn from the amplification of reference gene primers. Assay used: immunoSEQ multiplex PCR; TCRdb lists only in-frame clones, some missing. Clone size and the V and J calls come from that table; the DNA yielded D and trimming. The sample lists 120,000 or so clones; approximately 82% were seen once. The record originates from a study of blood T cell repertoires in COVID-19. On the study more broadly: PBMCs, B-cell-depleted T cells, or T cells provided the cDNA or gDNA that made up the material.

Trimming cost V 6 bases and J 2 bases; bases outside gene matches: 7. The CDR3 totals 15 residues. Germline V CDR1 and CDR2: MNHEY, SVGAGI. The sample consisted of peripheral blood. The chain has TRBV6-5 and TRBJ2-1, with 7 nucleotides matching TRBD1. The TCR sequence derives from a man in his fifties or sixties with acute or convalescent COVID-19. The CDR3 bases are TGTGCCAGCAGGCAGGGGGAGTGGGCCTACAATGAGCAGTTCTTC. Protein: CASRQGEWAYNEQFF.